This TCR beta chain was sequenced during a study of control samples from healthy donors and cancer patients. Repertoires were generated with immunoSEQ multiplex PCR, while TCRdb's copy carries only in-frame clones and drops some. This table has 120,000 or so clones, around 87% appearing once. Germline V gene lookup returns CDR1 LNHDA and CDR2 SQIVND (reference sequence). V was cut by 2 bases and J by 8 bases, with 18 bases left in between. The CDR3 has 15 residues. This sequence joins TRBV19 and TRBJ1-1, with D possibly being TRBD1 (6 bases). Sequences were obtained from blood. The clonotype comes from a man between 60 and 75 years old in good health. In nucleotides, the CDR3 is TGTGCCAGTAGTATAAGGGCGGGGGCTTACGCGGAAGCTTTCTTT. Protein sequence: CASSIRAGAYAEAFF.